This T cell receptor beta chain was obtained from a study of breast tumors, draining lymph nodes, adjacent tissues listed by TCRdb under 2016. Study-level background: TCR beta repertoires were compared across tumor, adjacent nontumor tissue and axillary lymph nodes obtained from breast cancer patients. In human breast cancer, the study set out to assess how tumor, surrounding tissue and draining lymph node repertoires relate to one another and whether T cells might be exchanged between them.

Sequenced using an Illumina HiSeq 2000. TCR beta chain libraries were generated by multiplex PCR amplification. The amplified TCR beta chain products were analyzed by high-throughput sequencing. TCRdb applied fastp at Q25 and MiXCR to the public reads, then kept only in-frame beta chains. Rows with one shared CDR3 protein collapse into an entry with the most common genes and DNA. The sample table shows around 170,000 distinct CDR3 sequences, and 30% to 35% are seen once. 3.5% to 4.5% of the sample rests with the top ten. What the study reported, not specific to this receptor: The data were considered consistent with the idea that most tumor T cells come from the lymph node and then expand in tumor tissue. Tumors showed preferential V and J gene usage, and their T-cell repertoire diversity fell below that of lymph nodes yet above that of nontumor tissue. Tumor and nontumor tissue repertoires were found to be significantly more similar in luminal-like than in basal-like breast cancer. The conclusion that tumor T cells originate in lymph nodes was framed as consistent with a hypothesis rather than directly demonstrated.

Including cysteine and phenylalanine, the CDR3 has 14 amino acids. Left in the record is the CDR3 DNA by itself, 42 bases read in frame from the first base. Trimming at the junction amounts to 4 bases on V and 8 bases on J, and the germline ends lie 17 bases apart. CDR1 is given as MNHEY and CDR2 as SVGAGI, both from the germline V gene. In the case of this clonotype: No cognate antigen has been identified for it. Base qualities are missing; no much larger clone stands one base away.

Lymph node samples were obtained from the axillary draining lymph nodes of breast cancer patients. The chain is assembled from TRBV6-5 and TRBJ1-2; the D gene is perhaps TRBD1, on 6 matching bases. The TCR sequence derives from a female donor with breast cancer. Some clones in this sample may be carry-over from other donors' samples. The material sequenced was axillary lymph node tissue. The nucleotide sequence is given as TGTGCCAGCAGTTCCCTAGGGGGGGCGATAGGCTACACCTTC. Its translation reads: CASSSLGGAIGYTF.